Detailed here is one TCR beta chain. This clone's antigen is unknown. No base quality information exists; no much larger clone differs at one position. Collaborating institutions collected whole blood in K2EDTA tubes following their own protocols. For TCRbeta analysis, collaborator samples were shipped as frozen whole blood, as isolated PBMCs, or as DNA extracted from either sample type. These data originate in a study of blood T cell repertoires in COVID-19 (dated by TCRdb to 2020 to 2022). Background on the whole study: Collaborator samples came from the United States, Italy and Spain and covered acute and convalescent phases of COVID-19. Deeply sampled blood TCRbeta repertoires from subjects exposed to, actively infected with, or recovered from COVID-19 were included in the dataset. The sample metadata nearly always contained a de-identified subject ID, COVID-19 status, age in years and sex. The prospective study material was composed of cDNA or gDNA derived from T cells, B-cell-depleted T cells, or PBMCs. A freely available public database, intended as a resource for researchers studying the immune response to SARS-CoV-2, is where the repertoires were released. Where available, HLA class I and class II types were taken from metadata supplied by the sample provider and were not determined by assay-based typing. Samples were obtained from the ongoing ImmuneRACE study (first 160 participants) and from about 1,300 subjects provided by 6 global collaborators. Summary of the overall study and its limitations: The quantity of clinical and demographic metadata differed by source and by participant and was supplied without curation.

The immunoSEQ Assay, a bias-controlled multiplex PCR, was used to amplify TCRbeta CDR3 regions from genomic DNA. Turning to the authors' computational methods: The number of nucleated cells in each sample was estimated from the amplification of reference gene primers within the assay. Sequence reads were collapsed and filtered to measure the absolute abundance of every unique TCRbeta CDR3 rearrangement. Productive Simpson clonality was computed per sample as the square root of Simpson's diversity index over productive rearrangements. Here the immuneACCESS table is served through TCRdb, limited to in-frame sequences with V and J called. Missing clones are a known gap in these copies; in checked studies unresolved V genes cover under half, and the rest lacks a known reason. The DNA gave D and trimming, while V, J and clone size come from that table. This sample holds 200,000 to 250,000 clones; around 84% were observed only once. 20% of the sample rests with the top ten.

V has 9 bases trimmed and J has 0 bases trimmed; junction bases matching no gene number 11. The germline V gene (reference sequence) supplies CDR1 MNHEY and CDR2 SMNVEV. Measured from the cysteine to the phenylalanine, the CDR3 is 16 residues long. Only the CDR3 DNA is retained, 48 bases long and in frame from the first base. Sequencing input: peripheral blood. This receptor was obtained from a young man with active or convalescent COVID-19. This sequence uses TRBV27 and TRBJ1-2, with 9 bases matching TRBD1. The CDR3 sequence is CASTTRGQGTNYGYTF. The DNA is TGTGCCAGTACCACCCGGGGACAGGGAACTAACTATGGCTACACCTTC.